One sample yielded the 3 T cell receptor beta chains listed below, sequenced in a study of Ad26.COV2.S vaccination and SARS-CoV-2 variants. Regarding treatment: roughly 19 received Ad26.COV2.S at low or high dose, single or two shots; about 5 received placebo; per-sample allocation not given. Specimens were obtained on day 63 following the first vaccine or placebo injection. Here immunoSEQ multiplex PCR was the method, and the copy in TCRdb shows in-frame clones only, minus some. The repertoire has some 350,000 clones, roughly 90% of them found once; the top ten carry approximately 5%. The starting material was peripheral blood, obtained in a trial of Ad26.COV2.S vaccine versus placebo. The receptors were gathered from a person between 18 and 65 years old who received the Ad26.COV2.S COVID-19 vaccine or a placebo.

In this sample, this clone turned up a few times. J is TRBJ2-1 and V is TRBV9; 9 bases line up with TRBD2. V trimming: 0 bases; J trimming: 6 bases; junction bases outside the gene matches: 7. The CDR3 runs to 16 residues. Germline V gene lookup returns CDR1 SGDLS and CDR2 YYNGEE. The CDR3, as DNA: TGTGCCAGCAGCGTAGAAACCAGCGGGAGGACCAATGAGCAGTTCTTC. It translates to CASSVETSGRTNEQFF.

The genes are TRBV7-9 and TRBJ1-2, with D tentatively TRBD1 (5 bases). The V gene lost 0 bases and the J gene lost 4 bases, with 12 bases spanning the gap. Looked up from germline, CDR1 is SEHNR and CDR2 is FQNEAQ (reference sequence). The CDR3 totals 15 residues. This CDR3 is CASSLAGTSSYGYTF. CDR3 DNA: TGTGCCAGCAGCTTAGCGGGGACCAGCAGCTATGGCTACACCTTC.

The gene calls are TRBV5-1 and TRBJ2-2; D is ambiguous. Trimming pared 5 bases from V and 6 bases from J, leaving 26 bases between. The CDR3 runs 18 residues. CDR1 and CDR2 (germline): SGHRS, YFSETQ. CDR3 loop: CASSPGISAQSGAGELFF. The CDR3 DNA is TGCGCCAGCAGTCCGGGTATAAGCGCCCAAAGTGGGGCCGGGGAGCTGTTTTTT.